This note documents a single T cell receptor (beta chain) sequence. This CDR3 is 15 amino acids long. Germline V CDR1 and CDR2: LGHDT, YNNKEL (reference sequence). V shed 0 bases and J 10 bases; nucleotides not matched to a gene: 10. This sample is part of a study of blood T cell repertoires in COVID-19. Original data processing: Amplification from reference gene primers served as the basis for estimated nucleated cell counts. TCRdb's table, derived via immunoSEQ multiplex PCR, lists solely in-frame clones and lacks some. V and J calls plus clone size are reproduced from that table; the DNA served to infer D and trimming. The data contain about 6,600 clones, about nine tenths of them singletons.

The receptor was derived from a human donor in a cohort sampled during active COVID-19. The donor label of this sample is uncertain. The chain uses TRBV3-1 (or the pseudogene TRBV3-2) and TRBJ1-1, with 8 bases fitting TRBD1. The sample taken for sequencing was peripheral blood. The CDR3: CASSQDRGRGQGAFF. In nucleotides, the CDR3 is TGTGCCAGCAGCCAAGATCGAGGCAGGGGGCAGGGAGCTTTCTTT.